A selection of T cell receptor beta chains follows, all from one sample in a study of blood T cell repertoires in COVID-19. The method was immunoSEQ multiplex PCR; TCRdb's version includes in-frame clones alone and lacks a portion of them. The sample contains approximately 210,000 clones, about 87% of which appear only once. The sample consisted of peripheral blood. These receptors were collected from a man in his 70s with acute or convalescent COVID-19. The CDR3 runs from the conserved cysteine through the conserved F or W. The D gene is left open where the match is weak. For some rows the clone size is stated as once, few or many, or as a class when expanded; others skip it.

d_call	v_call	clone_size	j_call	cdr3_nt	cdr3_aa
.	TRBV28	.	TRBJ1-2	TGTGCCAGTGGACAAAAGGCAAGCTACACCTTC	CASGQKASYTF
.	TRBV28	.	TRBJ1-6	TGTGCCAGCAGTTCCTGGGGGGGGCTAGGGTCACCCCTCCACTTT	CASSSWGGLGSPLHF
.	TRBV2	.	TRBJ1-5	TGTGCCAGCAGTGAGGAGGGCAATAGCAATCAGCCCCAGCATTTT	CASSEEGNSNQPQHF
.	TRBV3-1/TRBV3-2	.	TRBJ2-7	TGTGCCAGCAGCATTAGGGGCCAAGGGGCGGACGAGCAGTACTTC	CASSIRGQGADEQYF
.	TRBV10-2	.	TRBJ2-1	TGCGCCAGCATGAGGTTGTCGGGGACAAGCAGAGACAATGAGCAGTTCTTC	CASMRLSGTSRDNEQFF
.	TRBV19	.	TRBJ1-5	TGTGCCAGTAGTATAAAAGGGGATCAGCCCCAGCATTTT	CASSIKGDQPQHF
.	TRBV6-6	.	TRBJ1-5	TGTGCCAGCAGTCGAGTCCCAACTGTAATGAGGAATCAGCCCCAGCATTTT	CASSRVPTVMRNQPQHF
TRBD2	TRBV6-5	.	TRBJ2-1	TGTGCCAGCAGTTTGGGACTAGCGGAGTACAATGAGCAGTTCTTC	CASSLGLAEYNEQFF
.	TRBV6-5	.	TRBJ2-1	TGTGCCAGCAGCCAGACAAACTACAATGAGCAGTTCTTC	CASSQTNYNEQFF
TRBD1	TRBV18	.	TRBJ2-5	TGTGCCAGCTCACCCTTAGACAGGGCACGGGAGACCCAGTACTTC	CASSPLDRARETQYF
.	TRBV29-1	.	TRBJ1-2	TGCAGCGTTGATGGCCCAGGGCAAGGCTACACCTTC	CSVDGPGQGYTF
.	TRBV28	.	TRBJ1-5	TGTGCCAGCAGACGACAGGGCAATCAGCCCCAGCATTTT	CASRRQGNQPQHF
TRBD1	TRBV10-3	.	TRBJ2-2	TGTGCCATCGGCCGCGACAGGGCCGGGGAGCTGTTTTTT	CAIGRDRAGELFF
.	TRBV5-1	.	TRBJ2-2	TGCGCCAGCAGCTTGGTCCAACAGGGCGTTGGCGGGGAGCTGTTTTTT	CASSLVQQGVGGELFF
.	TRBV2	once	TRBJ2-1	TGTGCCAGCATACTATACTCCTACAATGAGCAGTTCTTC	CASILYSYNEQFF
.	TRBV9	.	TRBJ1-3	TGTGCCAGCAGCGTAGGGGCAGGGGTGGACGGAAACACCATATATTTT	CASSVGAGVDGNTIYF
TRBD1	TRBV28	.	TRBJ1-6	TGTGCCAGCAGCCCACTTAAGACAGGGCACCCTTCACCCCTCCACTTT	CASSPLKTGHPSPLHF
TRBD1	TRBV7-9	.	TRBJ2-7	TGTGCCAGCAGCGCGAACCGGGACAGAGCCTACGAGCAGTACTTC	CASSANRDRAYEQYF
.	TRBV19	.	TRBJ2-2	TGTGCCAGTAGTATACGGCGGGATAACACCGGGGAGCTGTTTTTT	CASSIRRDNTGELFF
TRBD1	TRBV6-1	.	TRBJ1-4	TGTGCCAGCAGTGAACGGCGGACAGGGGGTGAAAAACTGTTTTTT	CASSERRTGGEKLFF
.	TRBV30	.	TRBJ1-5	TGTGCCTGGAGTGTTCCCGCTGAGGCATTCATGGGGGCGGGTTTTTATCAGCCCCAGCATTTT	CAWSVPAEAFMGAGFYQPQHF
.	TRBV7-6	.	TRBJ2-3	TGTGCCAGCAGCCCCACCATTAACAGTGTCGATACGCAGTATTTT	CASSPTINSVDTQYF
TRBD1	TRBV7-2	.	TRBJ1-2	TGTGCCAGCAGCCCAAGGACAGGCATTCACTATGGCTACACCTTC	CASSPRTGIHYGYTF